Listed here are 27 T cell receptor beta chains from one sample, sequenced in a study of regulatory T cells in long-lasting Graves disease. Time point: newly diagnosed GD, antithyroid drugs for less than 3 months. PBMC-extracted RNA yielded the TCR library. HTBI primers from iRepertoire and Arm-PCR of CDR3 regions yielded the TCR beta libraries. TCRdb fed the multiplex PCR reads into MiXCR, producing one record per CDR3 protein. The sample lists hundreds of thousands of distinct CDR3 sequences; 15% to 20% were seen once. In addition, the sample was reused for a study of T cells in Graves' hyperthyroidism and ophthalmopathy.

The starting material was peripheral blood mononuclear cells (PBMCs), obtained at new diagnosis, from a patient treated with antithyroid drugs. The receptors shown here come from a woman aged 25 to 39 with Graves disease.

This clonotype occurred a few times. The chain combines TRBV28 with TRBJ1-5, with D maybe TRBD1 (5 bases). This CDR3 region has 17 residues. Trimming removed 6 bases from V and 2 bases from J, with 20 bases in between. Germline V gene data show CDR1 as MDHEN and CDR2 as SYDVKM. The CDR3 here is CASSNSGSGPGNQPQHF. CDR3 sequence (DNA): TGTGCCAGCAGCAACTCCGGCTCGGGACCGGGCAATCAGCCCCAGCATTTT.

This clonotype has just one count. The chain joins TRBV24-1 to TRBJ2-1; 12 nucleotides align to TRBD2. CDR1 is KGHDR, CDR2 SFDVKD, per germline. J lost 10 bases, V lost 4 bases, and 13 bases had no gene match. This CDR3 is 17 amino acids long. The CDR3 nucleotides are TGTGCCACCAGTGACCAAGGACTAGCGGGGTACCCTAGGGAGCAGTTCTTC. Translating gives CATSDQGLAGYPREQFF.

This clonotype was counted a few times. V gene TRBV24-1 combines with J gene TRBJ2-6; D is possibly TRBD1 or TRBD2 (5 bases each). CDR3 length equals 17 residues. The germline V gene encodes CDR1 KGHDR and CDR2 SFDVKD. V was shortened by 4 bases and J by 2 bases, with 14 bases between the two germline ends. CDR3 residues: CATSDEGRGPGANVLTF. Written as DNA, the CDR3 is TGTGCCACCAGTGACGAGGGAAGGGGACCTGGGGCCAACGTCCTGACTTTC.

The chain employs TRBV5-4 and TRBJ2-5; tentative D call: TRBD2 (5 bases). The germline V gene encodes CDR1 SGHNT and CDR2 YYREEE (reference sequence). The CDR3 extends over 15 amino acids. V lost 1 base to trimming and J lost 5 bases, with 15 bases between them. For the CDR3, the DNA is TGTGCCAGCAGCTTGCTGCGCCGGGCGGGTGAGACCCAGTACTTC. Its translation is CASSLLRRAGETQYF.

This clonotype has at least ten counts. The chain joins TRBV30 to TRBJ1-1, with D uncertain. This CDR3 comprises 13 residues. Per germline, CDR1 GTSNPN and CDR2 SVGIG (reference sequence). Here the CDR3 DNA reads TGTGGCTGCCGGGAGCAGGCGAACACTGAAGCTTTCTTT. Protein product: CGCREQANTEAFF.

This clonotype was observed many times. The CDR3 DNA is TGTGCCAGCAGTAGAGTGCCCACAGATACGCAGTATTTT. This sequence encodes CASSRVPTDTQYF. The rearrangement links TRBV6-2 or TRBV6-3 to TRBJ2-3; D gene unclear. Germline V gene sequence: CDR1 MNHEY, CDR2 SVGEGT. V lost 5 bases, J lost 2 bases, and 8 bases lay in between. This CDR3 is built from 13 residues.

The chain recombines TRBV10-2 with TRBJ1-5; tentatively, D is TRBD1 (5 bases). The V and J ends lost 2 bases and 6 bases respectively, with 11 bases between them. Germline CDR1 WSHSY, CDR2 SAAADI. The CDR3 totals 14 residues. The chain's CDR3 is CASSEVGEGQPQHF. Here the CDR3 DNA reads TGCGCCAGCAGTGAGGTGGGGGAGGGTCAGCCCCAGCATTTT.

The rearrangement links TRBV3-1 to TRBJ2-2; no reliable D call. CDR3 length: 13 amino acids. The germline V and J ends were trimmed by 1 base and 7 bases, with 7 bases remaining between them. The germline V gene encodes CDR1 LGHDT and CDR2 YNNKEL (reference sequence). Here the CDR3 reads CASSQVRLGELFF. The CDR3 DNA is TGTGCCAGCAGCCAAGTTCGCCTCGGGGAGCTGTTTTTT.

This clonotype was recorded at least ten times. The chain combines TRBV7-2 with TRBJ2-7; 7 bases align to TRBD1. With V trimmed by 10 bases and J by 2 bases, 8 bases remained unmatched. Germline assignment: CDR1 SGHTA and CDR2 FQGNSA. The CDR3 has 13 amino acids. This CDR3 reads CATGTVGTYEQYF. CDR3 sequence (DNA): TGTGCCACCGGGACAGTCGGGACCTACGAGCAGTACTTC.

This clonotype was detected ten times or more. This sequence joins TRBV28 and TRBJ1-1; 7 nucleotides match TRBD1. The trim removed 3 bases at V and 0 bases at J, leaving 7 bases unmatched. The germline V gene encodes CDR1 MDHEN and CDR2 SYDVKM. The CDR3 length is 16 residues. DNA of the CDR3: TGTGCCAGCAGTTTCTTCGTTGGGACAGTGAACACTGAAGCTTTCTTT. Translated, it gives CASSFFVGTVNTEAFF. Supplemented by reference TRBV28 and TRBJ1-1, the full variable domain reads DVKVTQSSRYLVKRTGEKVFLECVQDMDHENMFWYRQDPGLGLRLIYFSYDVKMKEKGDIPEGYSVSREKKERFSLILESASTNQTSMYLCASSFFVGTVNTEAFFGQGTRLTVV.

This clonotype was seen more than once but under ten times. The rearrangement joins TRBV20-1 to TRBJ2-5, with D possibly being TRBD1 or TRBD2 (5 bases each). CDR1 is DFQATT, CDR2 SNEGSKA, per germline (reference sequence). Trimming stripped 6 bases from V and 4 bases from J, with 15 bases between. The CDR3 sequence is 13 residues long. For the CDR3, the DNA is TGCAGTGCGCGGAGGACTGGGGGAGAGACCCAGTACTTC. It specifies CSARRTGGETQYF.

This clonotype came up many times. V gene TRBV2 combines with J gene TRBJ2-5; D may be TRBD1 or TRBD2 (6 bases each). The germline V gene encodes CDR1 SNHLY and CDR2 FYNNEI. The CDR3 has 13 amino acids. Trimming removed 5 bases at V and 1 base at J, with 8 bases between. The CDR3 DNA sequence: TGTGCCAGCAGTACGGGGGCCCAAGAGACCCAGTACTTC. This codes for CASSTGAQETQYF.

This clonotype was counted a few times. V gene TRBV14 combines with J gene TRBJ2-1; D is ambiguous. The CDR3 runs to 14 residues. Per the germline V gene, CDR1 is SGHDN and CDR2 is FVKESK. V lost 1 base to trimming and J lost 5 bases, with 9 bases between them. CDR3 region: CASSQVTLNNEQFF. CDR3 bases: TGTGCCAGCAGCCAAGTGACACTCAACAATGAGCAGTTCTTC.

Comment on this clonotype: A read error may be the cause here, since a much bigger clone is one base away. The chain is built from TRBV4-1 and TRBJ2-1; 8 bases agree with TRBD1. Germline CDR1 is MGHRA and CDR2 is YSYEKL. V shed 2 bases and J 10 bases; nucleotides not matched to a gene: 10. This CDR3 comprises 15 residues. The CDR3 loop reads CASSQRQGAYYEQFF. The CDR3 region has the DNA TGCGCCAGCAGCCAAAGGCAGGGGGCTTACTACGAGCAGTTCTTC.

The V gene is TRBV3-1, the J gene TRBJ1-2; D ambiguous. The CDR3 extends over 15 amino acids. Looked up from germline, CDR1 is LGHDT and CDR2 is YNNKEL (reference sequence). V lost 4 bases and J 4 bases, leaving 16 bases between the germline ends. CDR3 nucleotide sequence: TGTGCCAGCAGCCGTCATGACGAGGGCTTCTATGGCTACACCTTC. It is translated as CASSRHDEGFYGYTF.

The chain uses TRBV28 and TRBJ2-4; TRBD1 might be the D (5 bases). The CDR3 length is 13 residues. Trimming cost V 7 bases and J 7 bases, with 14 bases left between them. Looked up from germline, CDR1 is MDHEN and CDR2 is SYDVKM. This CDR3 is CASTNRLWNIQYF. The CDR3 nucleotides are TGTGCCAGCACTAACAGGTTATGGAACATTCAGTACTTC.

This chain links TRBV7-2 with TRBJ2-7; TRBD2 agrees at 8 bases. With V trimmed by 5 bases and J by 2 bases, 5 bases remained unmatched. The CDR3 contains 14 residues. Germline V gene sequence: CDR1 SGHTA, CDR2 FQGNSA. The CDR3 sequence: CASSGISGAYEQYF. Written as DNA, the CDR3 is TGTGCCAGCAGCGGGATTAGCGGGGCCTACGAGCAGTACTTC. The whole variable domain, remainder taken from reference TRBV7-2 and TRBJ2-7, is GAGVSQSPSNKVTEKGKDVELRCDPISGHTALYWYRQSLGQGLEFLIYFQGNSAPDKSGLPSDRFSAERTGGSVSTLTIQRTQQEDSAVYLCASSGISGAYEQYFGPGTRLTVT.

In DNA form, the CDR3 reads TGTGCCACATTGGGGGGGGGAAATCAGCCCCAGCATTTT. This gives the protein CATLGGGNQPQHF. The chain uses TRBV28 and TRBJ1-5, with D perhaps TRBD1 (5 bases). The CDR3 contains 13 residues. Trimming pared 10 bases from V and 4 bases from J, leaving 14 bases between. Germline V gene sequence: CDR1 MDHEN, CDR2 SYDVKM.

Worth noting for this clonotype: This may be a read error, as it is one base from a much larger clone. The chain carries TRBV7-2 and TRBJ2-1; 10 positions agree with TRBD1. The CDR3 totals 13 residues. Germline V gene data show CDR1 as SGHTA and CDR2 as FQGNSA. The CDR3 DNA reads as TGTGCCGGCAGCCGACAGGGGGCGGATGAGCAGTTCTTC. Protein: CAGSRQGADEQFF.

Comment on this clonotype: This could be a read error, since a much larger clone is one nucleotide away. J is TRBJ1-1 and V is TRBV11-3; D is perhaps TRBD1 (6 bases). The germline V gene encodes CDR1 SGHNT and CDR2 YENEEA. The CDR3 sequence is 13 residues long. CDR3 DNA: TGTGCCGGCAGCCCTCGGACAGAAGCTGAAGCTTTCTTT. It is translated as CAGSPRTEAEAFF.

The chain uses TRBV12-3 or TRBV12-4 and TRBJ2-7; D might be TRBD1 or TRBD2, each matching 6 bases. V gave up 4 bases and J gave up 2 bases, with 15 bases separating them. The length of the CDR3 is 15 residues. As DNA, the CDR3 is TGTGCCAGCAGTTCCCAGGGGTGGGGGGCCTACGAGCAGTACTTC. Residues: CASSSQGWGAYEQYF.

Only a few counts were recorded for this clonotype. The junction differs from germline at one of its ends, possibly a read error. CDR3 bases: TGTGCTAGCAGCTTAGTAGGGGTAGATGAGCAATTCTTC. It translates to CASSLVGVDEQFF. The chain links TRBV7-7 to TRBJ2-1; D may be TRBD1 (5 bases). There are 13 residues in the CDR3. The germline gives CDR1 SSHAT, CDR2 FNYEAQ (reference sequence).

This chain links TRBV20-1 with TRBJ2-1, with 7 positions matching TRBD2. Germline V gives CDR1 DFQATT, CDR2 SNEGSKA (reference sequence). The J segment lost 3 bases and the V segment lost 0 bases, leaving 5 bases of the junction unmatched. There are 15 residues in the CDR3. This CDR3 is CSARDRDYIYNEQFF. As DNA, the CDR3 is TGCAGTGCTAGAGATAGGGACTACATCTACAATGAGCAGTTCTTC.

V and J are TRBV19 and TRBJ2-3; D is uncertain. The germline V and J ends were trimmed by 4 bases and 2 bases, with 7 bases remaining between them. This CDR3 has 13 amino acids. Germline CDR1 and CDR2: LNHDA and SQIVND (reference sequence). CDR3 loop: CASSTWDTDTQYF. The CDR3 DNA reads TGTGCCAGTAGTACCTGGGACACAGATACGCAGTATTTT. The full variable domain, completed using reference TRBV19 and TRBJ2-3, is DGGITQSPKYLFRKEGQNVTLSCEQNLNHDAMYWYRQDPGQGLRLIYYSQIVNDFQKGDIAEGYSVSREKKESFPLTVTSAQKNPTAFYLCASSTWDTDTQYFGPGTRLTVL.

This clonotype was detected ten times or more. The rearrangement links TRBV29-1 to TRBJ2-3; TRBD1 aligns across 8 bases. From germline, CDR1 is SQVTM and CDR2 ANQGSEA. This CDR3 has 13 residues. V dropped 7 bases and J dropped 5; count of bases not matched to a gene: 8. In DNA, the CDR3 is TGCAGCGGGACCCAGGGGGCAGAAGATACGCAGTATTTT. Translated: CSGTQGAEDTQYF.

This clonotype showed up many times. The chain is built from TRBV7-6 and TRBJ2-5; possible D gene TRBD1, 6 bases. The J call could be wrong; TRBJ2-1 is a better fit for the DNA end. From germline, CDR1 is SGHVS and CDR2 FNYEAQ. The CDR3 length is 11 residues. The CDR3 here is CASSVQGEQFF. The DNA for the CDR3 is TGTGCCAGCAGTGTACAGGGTGAGCAGTTCTTC.

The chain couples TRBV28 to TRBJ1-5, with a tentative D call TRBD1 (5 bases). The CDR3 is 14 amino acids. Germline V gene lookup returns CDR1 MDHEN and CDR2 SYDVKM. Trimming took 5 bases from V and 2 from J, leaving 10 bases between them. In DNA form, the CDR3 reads TGTGCCAGCAGTGGGCGAGGGGGCAATCAGCCCCAGCATTTT. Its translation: CASSGRGGNQPQHF.